These T cell receptor beta chains were read from a single sample in a study of blood T cell repertoires in COVID-19. Profiled with immunoSEQ multiplex PCR; TCRdb holds only in-frame clones, not every one. This repertoire shows 250,000 or so clones, around nine tenths found once; its top ten account for less than 14%. The source material was PBMCs or T cells enriched from blood (not recorded which). Every receptor here comes from a man aged 30 to 45 who had recovered from COVID-19. Each CDR3 is given with its conserved first and last residue. Each record gives: V gene, clone size, D gene, J gene, CDR3 DNA, CDR3 protein. D genes are given only for firm matches. The size entry is marked missing in some rows and otherwise reads once, few, many or a size class.

TRBV5-1,.,TRBD2,TRBJ2-3,TGCGCCAGCAGCTTGGTGTTAGCGGGGGTGGAAGATACGCAGTATTTT,CASSLVLAGVEDTQYF
TRBV5-1,.,TRBD1,TRBJ1-1,TGCGCCAGCAGCCCATCGGACAGGGGAGAAGCTTTCTTT,CASSPSDRGEAFF
TRBV5-1,.,.,TRBJ1-2,TGCGCCAGCAGCCCCGACGGGGGTTCTGGCTACACCTTC,CASSPDGGSGYTF
TRBV9,.,.,TRBJ2-2,TGTGCCAGCAGCGTAGCTAGTGGGACCGGGGAGCTGTTTTTT,CASSVASGTGELFF
TRBV28,.,TRBD1,TRBJ1-5,TGTGCCAGCAGTTTTCAGACAGGGTACAATCAGCCCCAGCATTTT,CASSFQTGYNQPQHF
TRBV6-5,.,.,TRBJ1-6,TGTGCCAGCACCGGAGGGGCCATTCATAATTCACCCCTCCACTTT,CASTGGAIHNSPLHF
TRBV7-8,.,.,TRBJ1-2,TGTGCCAGCAGCTTAGGACAGAAAAACTATGGCTACACCTTC,CASSLGQKNYGYTF
TRBV2,.,TRBD2,TRBJ2-7,TGTGCCAGCAGTGTATCGACGGGGGGGACCTACGAGCAGTACTTC,CASSVSTGGTYEQYF
TRBV27,.,TRBD1,TRBJ1-2,TGTGCCAGCAGTTGGGGGACAGGAACCTATGGCTACACCTTC,CASSWGTGTYGYTF
TRBV11-2,.,TRBD2,TRBJ2-1,TGTGCCAGCAGCCCCCCGGGTAGCGGGGGGGCCGGTAATGAGCAGTTCTTC,CASSPPGSGGAGNEQFF
TRBV5-1,.,.,TRBJ1-4,TGCGCCAGCAGCCCTGACAGATCTAATGAAAAACTGTTTTTT,CASSPDRSNEKLFF
TRBV18,.,.,TRBJ1-1,TGTGCCAGCTCCTTCTTGCACCCGGGAGGTCCAATGAACACTGAAGCTTTCTTT,CASSFLHPGGPMNTEAFF
TRBV5-1,.,.,TRBJ2-7,TGCGCCAGCAGCTTGGGAGCGATCGGGGGAAGCTCCTACGAGCAGTACTTC,CASSLGAIGGSSYEQYF
TRBV7-3,once,TRBD2,TRBJ2-1,TGTGCCAGCAGCTTATCCGCGGCGGGGGGGCCCTATGAGCAGTTCTTC,CASSLSAAGGPYEQFF
TRBV3-1/TRBV3-2,once,.,TRBJ2-7,TGTGCCAGCAGCCAAGGACTCCGCAGGGTTGTCGGTGCGGAGCAGTACTTC,CASSQGLRRVVGAEQYF
TRBV6-5,.,TRBD1,TRBJ1-4,TGTGCCAGTGATTCAGGGGGTTTTGAAAAACTGTTTTTT,CASDSGGFEKLFF
TRBV9,.,TRBD2,TRBJ2-3,TGTGCCAGCAGCGCTCCCGGGACTAGCGGGGCCGCAGATACGCAGTATTTT,CASSAPGTSGAADTQYF
TRBV19,.,TRBD1,TRBJ2-5,TGTGCCAGTAGTCCCTTTTTGGGACAGGGCCCCCAAGAGACCCAGTACTTC,CASSPFLGQGPQETQYF
TRBV9,many,.,TRBJ1-4,TGTGCCAGCAGCCCCTCCGGACAGACGATAATCCGAGAACTGTTTTTT,CASSPSGQTIIRELFF
TRBV24-1,.,TRBD1,TRBJ2-2,TGTGCCACCAGTTCGGACAGGGTCGGCACCGGGGAGCTGTTTTTT,CATSSDRVGTGELFF
TRBV5-6,hyperexpanded,.,TRBJ1-2,TGTGCCAGCAGCGTTTGGACAGCAGACTATGGCTACACCTTC,CASSVWTADYGYTF
TRBV7-9,.,.,TRBJ2-7,TGTGCCAGCAGCTTAGATCTTCCGTCGGGAGAGCAGTACTTC,CASSLDLPSGEQYF
TRBV2,.,TRBD2,TRBJ2-3,TGTGCCAGCAGGAGACTAGCGGCCGGAACAGATACGCAGTATTTT,CASRRLAAGTDTQYF
TRBV10-1,.,.,TRBJ1-4,TGCGCCAGCAGGAGGGGACTCTCTCAACTGTTTTTT,CASRRGLSQLFF
TRBV30,.,.,TRBJ1-4,TGTGCCTGGAGATGGAGTAATGAAAAACTGTTTTTT,CAWRWSNEKLFF
TRBV10-3,.,.,TRBJ1-2,TGTGCCATCGAAGAGGGGGCTAACTATGGCTACACCTTC,CAIEEGANYGYTF
TRBV7-9,.,.,TRBJ1-1,TGTGCCAGCAGCCCTAGCGTTGGCAGATCTAACACTGAAGCTTTCTTT,CASSPSVGRSNTEAFF
TRBV2,once,TRBD1,TRBJ1-1,TGTGCCAGCAGTGTTAGACAGGGTAAGAACACTGAAGCTTTCTTT,CASSVRQGKNTEAFF
TRBV28,.,.,TRBJ1-2,TGTGCCAGCTATATCGAGGGGGTTAACTATGGCTACACCTTC,CASYIEGVNYGYTF
TRBV10-3,once,TRBD1,TRBJ1-4,TGTGCCATCAGTGATAGTCTGGAGACAGGGGGCGAAAAACTGTTTTTT,CAISDSLETGGEKLFF
TRBV11-2,.,.,TRBJ2-1,TGTGCCAGCAGCTTAGGGACTCCCCTCTCGGATGAGCAGTTCTTC,CASSLGTPLSDEQFF
TRBV5-1,.,.,TRBJ2-7,TGCGCCAGCAGCCTAACCGGGGTTACCATGACCTACGAGCAGTACTTC,CASSLTGVTMTYEQYF
TRBV28,.,.,TRBJ1-5,TGTGCCAGCAGTTTATCGTCTTGGGGGAGGCAGCCCCAGCATTTT,CASSLSSWGRQPQHF
TRBV3-1/TRBV3-2,once,.,TRBJ2-4,TGTGCCAGCAGCCAAGAAGGCGGGGCGCGAAACATTCAGTACTTC,CASSQEGGARNIQYF
TRBV3-1/TRBV3-2,.,TRBD1,TRBJ1-5,TGTGCCAGCAGCCTCGGACAGGGCGGCAATCAGCCCCAGCATTTT,CASSLGQGGNQPQHF
TRBV28,.,TRBD2,TRBJ2-7,TGTGCCAGCAGTTTAGCGGCGGGAGTTTACTTC,CASSLAAGVYF
TRBV5-1,.,TRBD1,TRBJ2-5,TGCGCCAGCAGCTGGCTTGGACAGGGCATAGAGACCCAGTACTTC,CASSWLGQGIETQYF
TRBV5-1,.,.,TRBJ2-6,TGCGCCAGCAGCTGGAAGGCGGGGAACGGGGCCAACGTCCTGACTTTC,CASSWKAGNGANVLTF
TRBV3-1/TRBV3-2,.,.,TRBJ1-1,TGTGCCAGCAGCCAATCCGTGGCGGGGTATGAAGCTTTCTTT,CASSQSVAGYEAFF
TRBV5-1,once,.,TRBJ1-1,TGCGCCAGCAGCTCGCCGGTGGGGCGCACAGAAGCTTTCTTT,CASSSPVGRTEAFF
TRBV6-6,.,.,TRBJ2-1,TGTGCCAGCAGTCCAATTAACAGCTCCTACAATGAGCAGTTCTTC,CASSPINSSYNEQFF
TRBV4-2,.,.,TRBJ2-1,TGTGCCAGCAGCCAAGGGGAGAGCTCCTACAATGAGCAGTTCTTC,CASSQGESSYNEQFF
TRBV6-5,.,.,TRBJ2-7,TGTGCCAGCGCCCCACCGAATTACAGGGCACACGAGCAGTACTTC,CASAPPNYRAHEQYF
TRBV30,.,.,TRBJ1-2,TGTGCCCAAAACGTGGCGGGTTTCTATGGCTACACCTTC,CAQNVAGFYGYTF
TRBV3-1/TRBV3-2,.,.,TRBJ2-7,TGTGCCAGCAGCCAAGGGACAGTCCACGAGCAGTACTTC,CASSQGTVHEQYF
TRBV11-3,.,TRBD1,TRBJ2-7,TGTGCCAGCAGCCTGACAGGGGATACTCGCGAGCAGTACTTC,CASSLTGDTREQYF
TRBV2,.,TRBD1,TRBJ1-1,TGTGCCAGCAGCCGGACAGGGATTAAGTCTGAAGCTTTCTTT,CASSRTGIKSEAFF
TRBV11-3,once,.,TRBJ2-1,TGTGCCAGCAGCTTAGATAGGGGGAAGGGGAATGAGCAGTTCTTC,CASSLDRGKGNEQFF
TRBV27,.,.,TRBJ2-5,TGTGCCAGTACTGGTTCAGGGGAGACCCAGTACTTC,CASTGSGETQYF
TRBV4-2,.,TRBD2,TRBJ2-7,TGTGCCAGCAGCCAAATATCTGGCGGGGGTGGGATCAACGAGCAGTACTTC,CASSQISGGGGINEQYF
TRBV27,.,.,TRBJ2-1,TGTGCCAGCAGAGGGGGTGGTTCGGATGAGCAGTTCTTC,CASRGGGSDEQFF
TRBV28,.,TRBD1,TRBJ2-1,TGTGCCAGCAGTTTGTTGCAGGGGGACAATGAGCAGTTCTTC,CASSLLQGDNEQFF